This entry lists 23 T cell receptor beta chains sequenced from one sample in a study of cytomegalovirus exposure and HLA in healthy donors. The PCR employed 60 Vbeta primers together with 13 Jbeta primers. Sequenced by immunoSEQ multiplex PCR; TCRdb stores in-frame clones only, minus some. This table holds around 150,000 clones, around 76% found once. Input material: PBMCs. The receptors originated from a girl between 5 and 17 years old in good health and CMV-seropositive.

The chain links TRBV10-3 to TRBJ2-1; D unresolved. The CDR3 extends over 14 amino acids. Trimming pared 3 bases from V and 1 base from J, leaving 7 bases between. Germline CDR1 reads ENHRY; CDR2 reads SYGVKD. CDR3 DNA: TGTGCCATCAGTGATTCCGTATCCTACAATGAGCAGTTCTTC. This gives the protein CAISDSVSYNEQFF.

The chain uses TRBV19 and TRBJ2-2, with 7 bases lining up with TRBD1. The ends lost 6 bases at V and 3 bases at J; junction bases unmatched: 4. CDR3 length: 14 amino acids. Germline CDR1 reads LNHDA; CDR2 reads SQIVND (reference sequence). As DNA, the CDR3 is TGTGCCAGTAGAGTTACAGGGGACACCGGGGAGCTGTTTTTT. This codes for CASRVTGDTGELFF.

This chain uses TRBV28 with TRBJ1-3, with 10 bases lining up with TRBD1. Germline trimming cut 5 bases from V and 4 bases from J; bases unmatched to any gene: 8. From germline, CDR1 is MDHEN and CDR2 SYDVKM. The CDR3 covers 16 residues. The CDR3 DNA is TGTGCCAGCAGTAAAGACAGGGGGCGTTGGGGAAACACCATATATTTT. Translating it yields CASSKDRGRWGNTIYF.

V gene TRBV5-4 combines with J gene TRBJ2-7; D might be TRBD1 (6 bases). Germline loops: CDR1 SGHNT, CDR2 YYREEE (reference sequence). CDR3 length equals 12 residues. V was shortened by 4 bases and J by 7 bases, with 12 bases between the two germline ends. The CDR3 protein is CASSPLGGEQYF. For the CDR3, the DNA is TGTGCCAGCAGCCCGCTAGGGGGTGAGCAGTACTTC. The full variable domain, in which reference TRBV5-4 and TRBJ2-7 provide the parts outside the CDR3, is ETGVTQSPTHLIKTRGQQVTLRCSSQSGHNTVSWYQQALGQGPQFIFQYYREEENGRGNFPPRFSGLQFPNYSSELNVNALELDDSALYLCASSPLGGEQYFGPGTRLTVT.

The V call is TRBV30, the J call TRBJ2-7; 8 nucleotides align to TRBD2. Trimming took 4 bases from V and 4 from J; bases not matched to a gene: 0. From germline, CDR1 is GTSNPN and CDR2 SVGIG (reference sequence). The CDR3 has 11 residues. The CDR3 DNA reads as TGTGCCTGGACGGGAGGGTACGAGCAGTACTTC. This gives the protein CAWTGGYEQYF.

This clone has just one count. V is TRBV30 and J is TRBJ2-3, with D perhaps matching TRBD1 (7 bases). V gave up 2 bases and J gave up 3 bases, with 18 bases separating them. The V gene's germline CDR1 is GTSNPN and CDR2 SVGIG (reference sequence). This CDR3 spans 16 amino acids. The CDR3 DNA is TGTGCCTGGAGTCCCGCCAGGGGGGAACCGACAGATACGCAGTATTTT. This translates into CAWSPARGEPTDTQYF.

This clone was counted a few times. This CDR3 reads CASSLSQGAGSTDTQYF. The DNA for the CDR3 is TGTGCCAGCAGTTTGTCACAGGGGGCGGGAAGCACAGATACGCAGTATTTT. The genes are TRBV28 and TRBJ2-3; 9 bases map to TRBD1. V was clipped by 3 bases and J by 0 bases; unmatched bases: 7. The germline CDR1 and CDR2 sequences are MDHEN and SYDVKM. The CDR3 sequence is 17 residues long.

V and J are TRBV10-3 and TRBJ2-1; weak D call: TRBD2 (6 bases). With 0 bases removed from V and 9 bases from J, the gap between germline ends came to 18 bases. The CDR3 spans 16 residues. Germline V lookup: CDR1 ENHRY, CDR2 SYGVKD. The CDR3 bases are TGTGCCATCAGTGAGTCCGGACACCCGCCGGAGGGTGAGCAGTTCTTC. It encodes CAISESGHPPEGEQFF.

This clone was detected once. The rearrangement joins TRBV7-3 to TRBJ1-1, with 10 bases aligning to TRBD1. The CDR3 length is 14 residues. Germline trimming cut 5 bases from V and 1 base from J; bases unmatched to any gene: 1. The germline V gene has CDR1 SGHTA and CDR2 FQGTGA. The CDR3 reads CASSGTGANTEAFF. The CDR3 DNA follows: TGTGCCAGCAGCGGGACAGGGGCGAACACTGAAGCTTTCTTT. Full variable domain (missing parts from reference TRBV7-3 and TRBJ1-1): GAGVSQTPSNKVTEKGKYVELRCDPISGHTALYWYRQSLGQGPEFLIYFQGTGAADDSGLPNDRFFAVRPEGSVSTLKIQRTERGDSAVYLCASSGTGANTEAFFGQGTRLTVV.

This rearrangement joins TRBV6-5 to TRBJ1-2; D is ambiguous. The CDR3 has 13 residues. V gave up 6 bases and J gave up 5 bases, with 13 bases separating them. The V gene's germline CDR1 is MNHEY and CDR2 SVGAGI. The CDR3 DNA reads as TGTGCCAGCAGCCGATTGAGGGAGTATGGCTACACCTTC. Its translation: CASSRLREYGYTF.

This CDR3 reads CAISYTGKDYGYTF. In nucleotides, the CDR3 is TGTGCCATCAGTTATACAGGGAAGGACTATGGCTACACCTTC. The V call is TRBV10-3, the J call TRBJ1-2; a weak D match, TRBD1 (6 bases). V gave up 5 bases and J gave up 3 bases, with 13 bases separating them. The CDR3 extends over 14 amino acids. CDR1 is ENHRY and CDR2 is SYGVKD in the germline V gene.

The chain links TRBV5-6 to TRBJ2-1; D is ambiguous. The CDR3 runs to 14 residues. Trimming cost V 4 bases and J 6 bases, with 14 bases left between them. The germline CDR1 and CDR2 sequences are SGHDT and YYEEEE. In DNA form, the CDR3 reads TGTGCCAGCAGCCTGAGCCGACTTCGCAATGAGCAGTTCTTC. It specifies CASSLSRLRNEQFF.

This clone was found a few times. This sequence joins TRBV5-1 and TRBJ1-1; no definite D call. CDR3 size: 15 residues. Germline V gene data show CDR1 as SGHRS and CDR2 as YFSETQ. Trimming took 2 bases from V and 1 from J, leaving 12 bases between them. In DNA, the CDR3 is TGCGCCAGCAGCTTTCCCGAGACACCGAACACTGAAGCTTTCTTT. It specifies CASSFPETPNTEAFF.

This clone was seen a handful of times. The chain has TRBV4-2 and TRBJ2-1; 7 nucleotides agree with TRBD2. Germline CDR1 LGHNA, CDR2 YNFKEQ. The CDR3 is made up of 16 amino acids. Unmatched junction bases numbered 10, after V lost 6 bases and J lost 2 bases. The CDR3 here is CASRPNSGRTYNEQFF. In nucleotides, the CDR3 is TGTGCCAGCAGGCCGAATAGCGGGCGGACCTACAATGAGCAGTTCTTC.

This chain connects TRBV4-1 to TRBJ1-1; a possible D gene is TRBD1 (5 bases). V lost 1 base and J 1 base, leaving 10 bases between the germline ends. The CDR3 totals 15 residues. Per germline, CDR1 MGHRA and CDR2 YSYEKL. CDR3 sequence: CASSQVQGENTEAFF. CDR3 coding DNA: TGCGCCAGCAGCCAAGTACAAGGGGAGAACACTGAAGCTTTCTTT.

This CDR3 is CASSPPSYRDYYGYTF. CDR3 DNA sequence: TGTGCCAGCAGTCCCCCATCCTACAGGGATTACTATGGCTACACCTTC. This sequence joins TRBV28 and TRBJ1-2, with D perhaps matching TRBD1 (6 bases). The CDR3 is made up of 16 amino acids. Between the trimmed V and J ends, which lost 5 bases and 3 bases, there was a span of 19 bases. Germline V gene lookup returns CDR1 MDHEN and CDR2 SYDVKM.

This clone has just a few counts. V and J are TRBV18 and TRBJ2-7; the D gene is possibly TRBD1 (6 bases). CDR1 is KGHSH, CDR2 LQKENI, per germline. CDR3 length: 13 amino acids. V dropped 3 bases and J dropped 7 bases, with 13 bases sitting between them. The CDR3 DNA reads as TGTGCCAGCTCACCCGACAGGAGTCAAGAGCAGTACTTC. Translated, it gives CASSPDRSQEQYF. Filled out from reference TRBV18 and TRBJ2-7, the complete variable domain reads NAGVMQNPRHLVRRRGQEARLRCSPMKGHSHVYWYRQLPEEGLKFMVYLQKENIIDESGMPKERFSAEFPKEGPSILRIQQVVRGDSAAYFCASSPDRSQEQYFGPGTRLTVT.

The chain couples TRBV30 to TRBJ1-1, with TRBD1 as a possible D gene (6 bases). This CDR3 has 12 amino acids. Germline loops: CDR1 GTSNPN, CDR2 SVGIG (reference sequence). V lost 5 bases and J lost 7, with 14 bases in between. The chain's CDR3 is CAWETGPLEAFF. The DNA for the CDR3 is TGTGCCTGGGAAACAGGGCCACTTGAAGCTTTCTTT.

The J gene is TRBJ1-2, the V gene TRBV28; D is possibly TRBD1 (5 bases). Trimming removed 3 bases from V and 8 bases from J, with 10 bases in between. CDR3 size: 12 residues. Germline V lookup: CDR1 MDHEN, CDR2 SYDVKM. The CDR3 DNA is TGTGCCAGCAGTTTGCCCGGACACGGCTACACCTTC. Protein: CASSLPGHGYTF.

This clone was seen only once. The rearrangement joins TRBV7-3 to TRBJ2-2; the match to TRBD2 covers 12 bases. The junction had 1 base not matched to a gene; V was cut back by 0 bases and J by 5 bases. The CDR3 consists of 16 residues. Looked up from germline, CDR1 is SGHTA and CDR2 is FQGTGA. The CDR3 nucleotides read TGTGCCAGCAGCTTAACAGGGACTAGCGGGACCGGGGAGCTGTTTTTT. Translation gives CASSLTGTSGTGELFF.

This chain connects TRBV11-2 to TRBJ1-4; D perhaps matches TRBD1 (5 bases). From germline, CDR1 is SGHAT and CDR2 FQNNGV. With 0 bases removed from V and 8 bases from J, the gap between germline ends came to 13 bases. CDR3 length: 15 amino acids. CDR3 sequence reads: CASSLEVQGSEKLFF. In DNA, the CDR3 is TGTGCCAGCAGCTTAGAAGTCCAGGGCTCAGAAAAACTGTTTTTT.

This clone was detected a few times. The chain has TRBV2 and TRBJ1-2; D unclear. Germline lookup yields CDR1 SNHLY and CDR2 FYNNEI. Trimming took off 5 bases at V and 7 bases at J, with 14 bases between the two ends. The CDR3 runs to 13 residues. The CDR3 nucleotides read TGTGCCAGCAGTCCAACGGGGAACGGTGGCTACACCTTC. It translates to CASSPTGNGGYTF.

The chain joins TRBV7-2 to TRBJ2-3, with TRBD2 matching 11 bases. Germline CDR1 is SGHTA and CDR2 is FQGNSA. The V and J ends lost 1 base and 2 bases, in that order; junction bases with no gene match: 2. The CDR3 totals 16 residues. CDR3 amino acids: CASSLGLAGFTDTQYF. The CDR3 DNA reads TGTGCCAGCAGCTTAGGACTAGCGGGATTCACAGATACGCAGTATTTT.